The 5 T cell receptor beta chains in this list originate from one sample, sequenced in a study of T cell responses to AZD1222 COVID-19 vaccine. Here immunoSEQ multiplex PCR was the method, and the copy in TCRdb shows in-frame clones only, minus some. Of about 150,000 clones listed, approximately 90% are singletons. This sample comprised peripheral blood, obtained 28 days after the second AZD1222 dose. These receptors all come from an adult who received the AZD1222 COVID-19 vaccine.

The chain uses TRBV7-9 and TRBJ2-7, with 9 nucleotides matching TRBD1. The CDR3 spans 13 residues. The V gene's germline CDR1 is SEHNR and CDR2 FQNEAQ (reference sequence). V was clipped by 5 bases and J by 6 bases; unmatched bases: 5. The CDR3 DNA sequence: TGTGCCAGCAGCGCACCACAGGGGGCCGAGCAGTACTTC. Protein: CASSAPQGAEQYF.

This chain connects TRBV18 to TRBJ1-5; possibly TRBD1 for D (5 bases). Deletions cut 2 bases from V and 3 bases from J, with 17 bases between. The germline V gene has CDR1 KGHSH and CDR2 LQKENI. This CDR3 comprises 17 residues. The CDR3 DNA sequence: TGTGCCAGCTCACCATGGCGAGGGGAAGGAGCCAATCAGCCCCAGCATTTT. It specifies CASSPWRGEGANQPQHF.

J is TRBJ1-1 and V is TRBV5-6, with D possibly TRBD1 on 5 matching bases. Germline V gene sequence: CDR1 SGHDT, CDR2 YYEEEE. CDR3 length: 13 amino acids. The V gene lost 4 bases and the J gene lost 4 bases, with 11 bases spanning the gap. The DNA for the CDR3 is TGTGCCAGCAGCGGGGTCGGGGGCACTGAAGCTTTCTTT. It specifies CASSGVGGTEAFF. The variable domain in full, with the rest retrieved from reference TRBV5-6 and TRBJ1-1, is DAGVTQSPTHLIKTRGQQVTLRCSPKSGHDTVSWYQQALGQGPQFIFQYYEEEERQRGNFPDRFSGHQFPNYSSELNVNALLLGDSALYLCASSGVGGTEAFFGQGTRLTVV.

The chain recombines TRBV27 with TRBJ2-7, with no clear D. The CDR3 has 13 residues. Trimming stripped 5 bases from V and 0 bases from J, with 8 bases between. Germline V CDR1 and CDR2: MNHEY, SMNVEV (reference sequence). This chain's CDR3 is CASSTEPSYEQYF. DNA of the CDR3: TGTGCCAGCAGTACGGAGCCCTCCTACGAGCAGTACTTC.

This sequence joins TRBV19 and TRBJ1-1; D not resolved. Looked up from germline, CDR1 is LNHDA and CDR2 is SQIVND (reference sequence). Between the trimmed V and J ends, which lost 3 bases and 3 bases, there was a span of 5 bases. The CDR3 runs to 12 residues. CDR3 sequence: CASSIRYTEAFF. The CDR3 DNA follows: TGTGCCAGTAGTATTCGATACACTGAAGCTTTCTTT.